Reported below is one T cell receptor (beta chain). Antigen: not known. Deletions cut 6 bases from V and 9 bases from J, with 15 bases between. This CDR3 is 13 amino acids long. Via MiXCR, TCRdb re-called the RT-PCR reads, giving one row per CDR3 protein. The sample contains about 700,000 distinct CDR3 sequences, about 15% of which appear only once. The data are from a study of response to subunit inactivated influenza vaccine. Study-level results: The study's authors posited that every seasonal influenza vaccination enlists few new T cells.

The sequencing here drew on PBMCs from blood, taken 14 days before vaccination. This TCR was sampled from a man between 50 and 59 years old who received an inactivated influenza vaccine. The genes are TRBV12-3 or TRBV12-4 and TRBJ2-4; possibly TRBD2 for D (7 bases). The CDR3 spells CASSKGGASIQYF. The CDR3 coding sequence is TGTGCCAGCAGCAAGGGGGGGGCGTCCATTCAGTACTTC.